Here is one T cell receptor beta chain with its context. The sample originates from a study of blood T cell repertoires in COVID-19. TCRdb's table, derived via immunoSEQ multiplex PCR, lists solely in-frame clones and lacks some. Of fewer than 700,000 clones listed, 70% to 90% are singletons. V was pared by 5 bases and J by 6 bases, with 10 bases of the junction left unmatched. The CDR3 totals 16 residues. CDR1 is LNHDA, CDR2 SQIVND, per germline (reference sequence). The chain employs TRBV19 and TRBJ2-3; 11 bases line up with TRBD2. The sequenced sample consisted of peripheral blood. The source of this sequence is a woman between 50 and 59 years old with COVID-19, enrolled during active disease. The CDR3 here is CASSALPLAGEDTQYF. The CDR3 bases are TGTGCCAGTAGTGCCCTCCCACTAGCGGGGGAGGATACGCAGTATTTT.